This T cell receptor beta chain was sequenced during a study of human T cells and chemical hapten exposure. Study-wide context: Sensitization was performed using 2% DPC on a 2 cm by 2 cm upper inner arm skin site.

This clonotype has just a few counts. Stated time point: pre-sensitization, week 0. Treatment meaning: therapeutic diphenylcyclopropenone sensitization with weekly scalp DPC. Sample donors consisted of patients with alopecia, aged 18 to 70 years, who were suitable for DPC. Trimming took 7 bases from V and 7 from J, leaving 14 bases between them. Per germline, CDR1 SGHTS and CDR2 YDEGEE. This CDR3 is built from 13 residues. The study's library attached unique molecular identifiers to single cDNA molecules. TCRdb processed the RACE reads anew with MiXCR; each CDR3 protein has one entry. The sample includes some 300,000 distinct CDR3 sequences, 5.5% seen only once; the top ten take about 8.2%.

The TCR comes from a woman younger than 30 with alopecia areata. Some clones in this sample may be carry-over from other donors' samples. The J gene is TRBJ1-4, the V gene TRBV5-8; D is uncertain. Sequenced material: whole blood, taken in connection with sensitization to the hapten diphenylcyclopropenone (DPC). CDR3 nucleotides: TGTGCCAGCCCGCCGCGTTTTCCTGAAAAACTGTTTTTT. Its translation: CASPPRFPEKLFF. The variable domain in full, completed from reference TRBV5-8 and TRBJ1-4, reads EAGVTQSPTHLIKTRGQQATLRCSPISGHTSVYWYQQALGLGLQFLLWYDEGEERNRGNFPPRFSGRQFPNYSSELNVNALELEDSALYLCASPPRFPEKLFFGSGTQLSVL.